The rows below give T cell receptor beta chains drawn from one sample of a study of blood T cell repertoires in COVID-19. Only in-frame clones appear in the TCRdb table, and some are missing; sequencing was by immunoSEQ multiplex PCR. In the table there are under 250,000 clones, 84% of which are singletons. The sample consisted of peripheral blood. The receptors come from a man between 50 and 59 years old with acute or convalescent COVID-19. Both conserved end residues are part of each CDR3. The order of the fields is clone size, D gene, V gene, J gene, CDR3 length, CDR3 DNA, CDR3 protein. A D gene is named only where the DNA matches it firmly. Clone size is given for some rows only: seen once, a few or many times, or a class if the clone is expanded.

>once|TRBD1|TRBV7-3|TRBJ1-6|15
TGTGCCAGCAGCTTATTGGGACAGGGTAATTCACCCCTCCACTTT
CASSLLGQGNSPLHF
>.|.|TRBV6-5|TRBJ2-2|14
TGTGCCAGCAGTCCGGGACACTCCACCGGGGAGCTGTTTTTT
CASSPGHSTGELFF
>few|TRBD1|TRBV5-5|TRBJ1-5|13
TGTGCCAGCTCCTGGACAGGGGAAGAGCCCCAGCATTTT
CASSWTGEEPQHF
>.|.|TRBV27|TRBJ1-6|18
TGTGCCAGCAGGGACCTTCCTCGCCACCGAAACATCCTGCCGGGGCTCCACTTT
CASRDLPRHRNILPGLHF
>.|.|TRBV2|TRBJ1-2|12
TGTGCCAGCAGTGAACAGGGGCCCGGCTACACCTTC
CASSEQGPGYTF
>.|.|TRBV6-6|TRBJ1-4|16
TGTGCCAGCAGTTACCCCAGGGTTGGCGGTAATGAAAAACTGTTTTTT
CASSYPRVGGNEKLFF
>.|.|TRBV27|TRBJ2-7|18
TGTGCCAGCTCCAGGGGGGTCGGTAGCGTGACTACCAGGTACGAGCAGTACTTC
CASSRGVGSVTTRYEQYF
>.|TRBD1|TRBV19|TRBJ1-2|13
TGTGCCAGTAGTACCGACAGGGATATTGGCTACACCTTC
CASSTDRDIGYTF
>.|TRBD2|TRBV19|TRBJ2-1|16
TGTGCCAGTAGTATTTCAGCACTAGCGGGAGGGGTTGAGCAGTTCTTC
CASSISALAGGVEQFF
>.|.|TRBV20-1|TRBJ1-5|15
TGCAGTGCTAGTCATGGAGGGGATAGCAATCAGCCCCAGCATTTT
CSASHGGDSNQPQHF
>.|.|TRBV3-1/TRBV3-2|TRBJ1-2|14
TGTGCCAGCAGCCAAAGGGGGGGCATTTATGGCTACACCTTC
CASSQRGGIYGYTF
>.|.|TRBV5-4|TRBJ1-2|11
TGTGCCAGCAGCTTGGGCGGTGGCTACACCTTC
CASSLGGGYTF
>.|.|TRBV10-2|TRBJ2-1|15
TGCGCCAGCAGTGAGTTAACAGAGGGGGTGGGTGAGCAGTTCTTC
CASSELTEGVGEQFF
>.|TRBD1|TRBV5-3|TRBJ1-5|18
TGTGCCAGAAGCCCTACCTCCCTCAGGGGGCCGTGCAATCAGCCCCAGCATTTT
CARSPTSLRGPCNQPQHF
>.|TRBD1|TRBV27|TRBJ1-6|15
TGTGCCAGCAGTTTATCGGGACAGGGGCCGTCACCCCTCCACTTT
CASSLSGQGPSPLHF
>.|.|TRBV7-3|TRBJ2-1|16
TGTGCCAGCAGCTCGACTGGCCGCAGCTCCTACAATGAGCAGTTCTTC
CASSSTGRSSYNEQFF
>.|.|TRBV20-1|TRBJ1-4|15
TGCAGTGCTAGTCCGACAGGAATTCCTAATGAAAAACTGTTTTTT
CSASPTGIPNEKLFF
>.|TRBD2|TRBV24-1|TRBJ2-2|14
TGTGCCACCAGTGAAGGGAGGGAGACCGGGGAGCTGTTTTTT
CATSEGRETGELFF
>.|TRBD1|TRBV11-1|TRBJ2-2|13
TGTGCCAGCAGAATACAGGGGCCCGGGGAGCTGTTTTTT
CASRIQGPGELFF
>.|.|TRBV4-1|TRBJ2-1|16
TGCGCCAGCAGCCAATCTCTACGAAGCTCCTACAATGAGCAGTTCTTC
CASSQSLRSSYNEQFF
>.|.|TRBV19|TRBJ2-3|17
TGTGCCAGTAGTATCGAACGGTTCGGGGTTCGGACAGATACGCAGTATTTT
CASSIERFGVRTDTQYF
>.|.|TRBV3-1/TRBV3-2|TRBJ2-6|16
TGTGCCAGCAGCCAAACGGGTGCCTCTGGGGCCAACGTCCTGACTTTC
CASSQTGASGANVLTF
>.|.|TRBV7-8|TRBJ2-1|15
TGTGCCAGCAGCTTATACCCGGGAGTAGGCTATGAGCAGTTCTTC
CASSLYPGVGYEQFF
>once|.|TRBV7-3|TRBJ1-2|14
TGTGCCAGCAGCCCCGGATCGGGGGGCTATGGCTACACCTTC
CASSPGSGGYGYTF
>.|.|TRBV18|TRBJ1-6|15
TGTGCCAGCTCATACGGGACACCCCCAAATTCACCCCTCCACTTT
CASSYGTPPNSPLHF
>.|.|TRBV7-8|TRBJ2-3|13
TGTGCCAGCAGAGGGGGGGTAACAGATACGCAGTATTTT
CASRGGVTDTQYF
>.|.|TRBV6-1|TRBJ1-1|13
TGTGCCAGCAGTGAAGGACGGGGCACTGAAGCTTTCTTT
CASSEGRGTEAFF
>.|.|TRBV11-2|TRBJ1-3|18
TGTGCCAGCAGCTTAGGGTTCGGCCAGGCCACAACTGGAAACACCATATATTTT
CASSLGFGQATTGNTIYF
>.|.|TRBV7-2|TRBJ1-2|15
TGTGCCAGCAACCTCCACTCCATTGCGGACTATGGCTACACCTTC
CASNLHSIADYGYTF
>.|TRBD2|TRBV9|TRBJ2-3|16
TGTGCCAGCAGCGTATACCAAGCGGGGGGGTTAGATACGCAGTATTTT
CASSVYQAGGLDTQYF
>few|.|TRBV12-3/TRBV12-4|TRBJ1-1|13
TGTGCCAGCACTCCCACAGAGAGCACTGAAGCTTTCTTT
CASTPTESTEAFF
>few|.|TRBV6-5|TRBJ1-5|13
TGTGCCAGCAACCGGGGATCCAATCAGCCCCAGCATTTT
CASNRGSNQPQHF
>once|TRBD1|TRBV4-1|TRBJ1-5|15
TGCGCCAGCAGCCCCCGGGACAGTTCGAATCAGCCCCAGCATTTT
CASSPRDSSNQPQHF
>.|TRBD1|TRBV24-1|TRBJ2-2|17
TGTGCCACCAGTGATTTGGGAGACAGGGGACGTCCCGGGGAGCTGTTTTTT
CATSDLGDRGRPGELFF
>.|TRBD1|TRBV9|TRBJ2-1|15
TGTGCCAGCAGCGCACAAACTACAGGGGCGAATGAGCAGTTCTTC
CASSAQTTGANEQFF
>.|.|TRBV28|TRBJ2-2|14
TGTGCCAGTTCACTAGAGGTTGGCTCCGGGGAGCTGTTTTTT
CASSLEVGSGELFF
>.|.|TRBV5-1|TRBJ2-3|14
TGCGCCAGCAGCATTAGCGGAGCCCCAGATACGCAGTATTTT
CASSISGAPDTQYF
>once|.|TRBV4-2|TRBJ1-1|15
TGTGCCAGCAGCCCCCCGGGAGCGATGAACACTGAAGCTTTCTTT
CASSPPGAMNTEAFF
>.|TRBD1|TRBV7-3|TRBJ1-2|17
TGTGCCAGCAGCTTGAAGGCAGGGGGCGCAGGATCCGCTGGCTACACCTTC
CASSLKAGGAGSAGYTF
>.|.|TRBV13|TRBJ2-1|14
TGTGCCAGCAGCGGGGACACGGTCCACAATGAGCAGTTCTTC
CASSGDTVHNEQFF
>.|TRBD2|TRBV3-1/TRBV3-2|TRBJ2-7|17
TGTGCCAGCAGCCCCCGTAAAGGACTAGCGGCGTCCTACGAGCAGTACTTC
CASSPRKGLAASYEQYF
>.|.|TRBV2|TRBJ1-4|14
TGTGCCAGCAGTGTGGGGGGGCCTAATGAAAAACTGTTTTTT
CASSVGGPNEKLFF
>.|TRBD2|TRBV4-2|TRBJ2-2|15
TGTGCCAGCAGCCAAGGACTAGCGGGAGACGGGGAGCTGTTTTTT
CASSQGLAGDGELFF
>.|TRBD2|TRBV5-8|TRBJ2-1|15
TGTGCCAGCAGGCGACTAGCGGGGGGGTACAATGAGCAGTTCTTC
CASRRLAGGYNEQFF
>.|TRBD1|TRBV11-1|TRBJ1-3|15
TGTGCCAGCAGCACTTCCACAGGGGCTGGAAACACCATATATTTT
CASSTSTGAGNTIYF
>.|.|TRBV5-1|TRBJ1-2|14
TGCGCCAGCAGCTTGCAAGACAGTAACTATGGCTACACCTTC
CASSLQDSNYGYTF
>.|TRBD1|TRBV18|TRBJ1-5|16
TGTGCCAGCTCACCGGGCGGGACAGGAGGCGATCAGCCCCAGCATTTT
CASSPGGTGGDQPQHF
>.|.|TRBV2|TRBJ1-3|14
TGTGCCAGCCAAGCTTCAGGGAACGGAAACACCATATATTTT
CASQASGNGNTIYF
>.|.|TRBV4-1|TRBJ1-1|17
TGCGCCAGCAGCCCAGCGACAACGGAGCGGGGGAACACTGAAGCTTTCTTT
CASSPATTERGNTEAFF
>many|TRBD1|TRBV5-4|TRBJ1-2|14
TGTGCCAGCAGCTTACAGGGGGCTGTCTATGGCTACACCTTC
CASSLQGAVYGYTF
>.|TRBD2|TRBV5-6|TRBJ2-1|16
TGTGCCAGCAGCTTTATGACAAGCGGGAGATTCCATGAGCAGTTCTTC
CASSFMTSGRFHEQFF
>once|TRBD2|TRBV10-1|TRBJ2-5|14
TGCGCCAGCAGTGAAGCGGGAGGCGAAGAGACCCAGTACTTC
CASSEAGGEETQYF
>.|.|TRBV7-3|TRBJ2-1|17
TGTGCCAGCAGCATCCATGGGGGGGCGACTTCCTACAATGAGCAGTTCTTC
CASSIHGGATSYNEQFF